The 20 T cell receptor delta chains below come from one sample, sequenced in a study of gamma-delta chains in newborns, infants, children. TCRdb fed the reads to CATT. The data hold roughly 3,100 delta-chain clones, with roughly 0.27% observed a single time. The sample comprised blood. These receptors came from a child who was a newborn, infant or young child, either healthy, febrile or measles-vaccinated (not recorded which).

On this clone itself: TCRdb's listed protein matches a much larger clone and diverges from this DNA's translation at residue 18, likely through a read error; the protein shown comes from the DNA. Other nucleotide sequences in the sample specify the same CDR3. CDR3 DNA: TGTGCCTTTACCGGTCAGGTGGGGGATACGCAAGGGTTTTTGACAGCACAACCCTTCTTT. Amino acid sequence: CAFTGQVGDTQGFLTAQPFF. The chain uses TRDV3 and TRDJ2; 11 bases line up with TRDD3. The CDR3 runs to 20 residues. The germline V gene has CDR1 TVYSNPD and CDR2 GDNSRS (reference sequence).

A few counts support this clone. A single base is all that separates this from a far larger clone, so a read error is likely. The chain links TRDV2 to TRDJ3, with TRDD3 matching 12 bases. CDR1 and CDR2 (germline): GEAIGNYY, EKD. The CDR3 sequence is 23 residues long. Trimming took 0 bases from V and 0 from J; bases not matched to a gene: 14. This CDR3 reads CACDTLDALGDTKASWDTRQMFF. In DNA, the CDR3 is TGTGCCTGTGACACCCTTGATGCACTGGGGGATACTAAGGCCTCCTGGGACACCCGACAGATGTTTTTC.

Worth noting for this clone: This DNA translates differently at residue 3 from the TCRdb protein, which is that of a much larger clone; a read error is likely, and the protein shown is the DNA's own translation. This chain uses TRDV2 with TRDJ3, with 7 bases fitting TRDD3. This CDR3 has 20 residues. CDR1 GEAIGNYY and CDR2 EKD come from the germline V gene. CDR3 sequence: CARDTVLRGYNTWDTRQMFF. In DNA, the CDR3 is TGTGCCCGTGACACCGTATTAAGGGGATATAACACCTGGGACACCCGACAGATGTTTTTC.

This clone was seen at least ten times. This likely reflects a read error, since a far larger clone is one base away. V and J are TRDV2 and TRDJ3; 11 bases align to TRDD3. TCRdb leaves out the J gene; it was filled in here by matching the DNA to germline. Germline CDR1 reads GEAIGNYY; CDR2 reads EKD. Trimming took 0 bases from V and 4 from J; bases not matched to a gene: 10. CDR3 length equals 20 residues. CDR3 amino acids: CACDTVLGDKGAWDTRQMFF. CDR3 DNA: TGTGCCTGTGACACCGTACTGGGGGATAAGGGTGCTTGGGACACCCGACAGATGTTTTTC.

Details on this clone: This sequence is one base from a far larger clone and is likely a read error. Different DNA sequences within this sample yield the same CDR3. The CDR3 spells CACDTWAVPSSWDTRQMFF. The CDR3 nucleotides read TGTGCCTGTGACACCTGGGCCGTTCCATCCTCCTGGGACACCCGTCAGATGTTTTTC. The V gene is TRDV2, the J gene TRDJ3, with D perhaps TRDD3 (5 bases). Germline values: CDR1 GEAIGNYY, CDR2 EKD. The CDR3 length is 19 residues.

In its sample, this clone was seen a few times. A far larger clone is only one base removed, so a read error is likely. Other nucleotide sequences in the sample specify the same CDR3. The rearrangement links TRAV29/DV5 to TRDJ2; the match to TRDD3 covers 11 bases. CDR1 and CDR2 (germline): NSMFDY, ISSIKDK. The CDR3 has 16 residues. CDR3 nucleotide sequence: TGTGCAGCAAGCGAGGTCGGGCTGGGGGATACAGCACAGCTCTTCTTT. Its translation is CAASEVGLGDTAQLFF.

There are a few counts of this clone. The TCRdb protein comes from a much larger clone and disagrees with this DNA's translation at residue 5, likely due to a read error; the protein given here is derived from the DNA. The J gene is TRDJ1, the V gene TRDV2; 11 bases are shared with TRDD3. Per the germline V gene, CDR1 is GEAIGNYY and CDR2 is EKD. CDR3 size: 14 residues. Trimming cost V 1 base and J 6 bases; bases outside gene matches: 3. As DNA, the CDR3 is TGTGCCTGTGACACGCTACTGGGGGATAATAAACTCATCTTT. Protein: CACDTLLGDNKLIF.

On this clone: This likely came from a read error, as a far larger clone is one base away. This chain links TRDV2 with TRDJ3; D remains unclear. The CDR3 length is 19 residues. Germline V gives CDR1 GEAIGNYY, CDR2 EKD. V was pared by 9 bases and J by 1 base, with 24 bases between. The CDR3 loop is CARGKVLDEGSWDTRQMFF. CDR3 DNA: TGTGCCCGTGGGAAGGTCTTGGACGAAGGTTCCTGGGACACCCGACAGATGTTTTTC.

This clone turned up a few times. Since a far larger clone is one base different, this is likely a read error. The sample carries other DNA sequences with the same CDR3. The chain couples TRDV2 to TRDJ2; TRDD3 agrees at 8 bases. The germline gives CDR1 GEAIGNYY, CDR2 EKD. V lost 7 bases to trimming and J lost 4 bases; unmatched junction nucleotides: 16. The CDR3 covers 17 residues. The CDR3 nucleotides are TGTGCCTGCGTCCCAGTGAATGGGGGATCAGGGACAGCACAACTCTTCTTT. It encodes CACVPVNGGSGTAQLFF.

This clone was counted a few times. For this DNA, TCRdb reports the protein of a much larger clone, which diverges at residue 7, most likely from a read error; the protein presented here is translated directly from the DNA. CDR3 nucleotide sequence: TGTGCCTGTGACGCCGGGGCACATTACTGGGGGATAACCGATAAACTCATCTTT. Translation gives CACDAGAHYWGITDKLIF. The chain employs TRDV2 and TRDJ1, with TRDD3 matching over 11 bases. V shed 3 bases, J shed 2 bases, and the junction held 13 bases outside the gene matches. Germline CDR1 and CDR2: GEAIGNYY and EKD. The CDR3 totals 18 residues.

Judged by abundance, this clone is medium-sized. A single base separates this from a much larger clone, so it may be a read error. The same CDR3 also results from other DNA sequences found in this sample. The J gene is TRDJ3, the V gene TRDV2, with D possibly TRDD3 on 6 matching bases. The germline V gene has CDR1 GEAIGNYY and CDR2 EKD. CDR3 length: 17 residues. CDR3 sequence reads: CACDATGSSWDTRQMFF. CDR3 bases: TGCGCCTGTGACGCTACTGGGAGCTCCTGGGACACCCGACAGATGTTTTTC.

This clone was detected only a few times. The protein TCRdb gives is from a much larger clone and does not agree with this DNA's translation at residue 8, likely a read error; the protein shown here comes from the DNA. The CDR3 DNA reads as TGTGCCTGTGACACTTGGGGAACTAGCTCCTGGGACACCCGACAGATGTTTTTC. This gives the protein CACDTWGTSSWDTRQMFF. The chain joins TRDV2 to TRDJ3, with D possibly being TRDD3 (5 bases). TCRdb lists no J gene, so it was determined here by aligning the DNA to germline. CDR3 length equals 18 residues. The V gene's germline CDR1 is GEAIGNYY and CDR2 EKD. The V gene lost 1 base and the J gene lost 0 bases, with 12 bases spanning the gap.

This clone was seen a few times. Translating this DNA gives a protein that differs at residue 4 from the TCRdb one, which belongs to a much larger clone; a read error is likely, and the protein shown is this translation. The V call is TRDV2, the J call TRDJ3; TRDD3 matches at 11 bases. Looked up from germline, CDR1 is GEAIGNYY and CDR2 is EKD. This CDR3 is built from 20 residues. Written as DNA, the CDR3 is TGTGCCTGTGGCACCTTGAGAACTGGGGGATATCCCTGGGACACCCGACAGATGTTTTTC. Its translation is CACGTLRTGGYPWDTRQMFF.

This clone was counted between two and nine times. For this DNA, TCRdb reports the protein of a much larger clone, which diverges at residue 6, most likely from a read error; the protein presented here is translated directly from the DNA. The J gene is TRDJ3, the V gene TRDV2, with TRDD3 identical over 13 bases. V lost 3 bases and J lost 0; bases outside the gene matches: 7. This CDR3 spans 20 amino acids. Germline V lookup: CDR1 GEAIGNYY, CDR2 EKD. The CDR3 here is CACDRLLGDTSSWDTRQMFF. DNA for the CDR3: TGTGCCTGTGACCGATTACTGGGGGATACGAGCTCCTGGGACACCCGACAGATGTTTTTC.

For this clone: With a far larger clone one base away, a read error is the likely cause. V and J are TRDV2 and TRDJ2, with 8 bases matching TRDD3. Germline CDR1 GEAIGNYY, CDR2 EKD. There are 14 residues in the CDR3. The J segment lost 3 bases and the V segment lost 3 bases, leaving 2 bases of the junction unmatched. CDR3 residues: CACDAWGMTAQLFF. The CDR3 coding sequence is TGTGCCTGTGACGCCTGGGGGATGACAGCACAACTCTTCTTT.

In the case of this clone: Translating this DNA gives a protein that differs at residue 4 from the TCRdb one, which belongs to a much larger clone; a read error is likely, and the protein shown is this translation. The chain links TRDV2 to TRDJ3; TRDD3 agrees at 8 bases. This CDR3 region has 20 residues. CDR1 GEAIGNYY and CDR2 EKD come from the germline V gene. CDR3 residues: CACNTVLGGDSSWDTRQMFF. CDR3 nucleotides: TGTGCCTGTAACACCGTACTGGGGGGCGATAGCTCCTGGGACACCCGACAGATGTTTTTC.

This clone was picked up a small number of times. TCRdb records a much larger clone's protein for this DNA, with a difference at residue 3 that likely arises from a read error; the protein given is the translation of the DNA. The chain is built from TRDV3 and TRDJ2, with 11 bases that match TRDD3. V lost 5 bases, J lost 0 bases, and 23 bases stayed unmatched. CDR1 is TVYSNPD, CDR2 GDNSRS, per germline (reference sequence). The CDR3 totals 21 residues. CDR3 coding DNA: TGTGCCATTGGCCTTCCTAAGTCATCGAACTGGGGGATAGCTTTGACAGCACAACTCTTCTTT. Amino acid sequence: CAIGLPKSSNWGIALTAQLFF.

About this clone itself: This probably arose from a read error, given a far larger clone one base away. The rearrangement uses TRDV2 and TRDJ3, with 8 positions matching TRDD3. The CDR3 loop spans 19 amino acids. CDR1 and CDR2 (germline): GEAIGNYY, EKD. In DNA, the CDR3 is TGTGCCTGTGACACCGCGGGATACGCCAGGTCCTGGGACACCCGACAGGTGTTTTTC. Translating it yields CACDTAGYARSWDTRQVFF.

As concerns this clone: A single base is all that separates this from a far larger clone, so a read error is likely. Other DNA variants within this sample encode the same CDR3. This chain connects TRDV2 to TRDJ2; TRDD3 matches at 9 bases. In germline, CDR1 is GEAIGNYY, CDR2 EKD. The CDR3 runs 16 residues. V was pared by 4 bases and J by 0 bases, with 5 bases of the junction left unmatched. The DNA of the CDR3 is TGTGCCTGTGATACTACTGGGGGAGCTTTGACAGCACAACTCTTCTTT. Protein: CACDTTGGALTAQLFF.

On this clone itself: It differs at one base from a far larger clone, so likely a read error. The V and J genes are TRDV2 and TRDJ3; 13 bases are a match to TRDD3. CDR3 size: 22 residues. CDR1 is GEAIGNYY and CDR2 is EKD in the germline V gene. The CDR3 loop is CARDTPYWGIRSSSWDTRQMFF. CDR3 DNA sequence: TGTGCCCGTGACACGCCCTACTGGGGGATACGATCTAGCTCCTGGGACACCCGACAGATGTTTTTC.